These T cell receptor beta chains were read from a single sample in a study of blood T cells in healthy people across ages. In TCRdb, the 5' RACE reads were re-called with MiXCR into one record per CDR3 protein. The profile shows about 1.5 million distinct CDR3 sequences, 42% of them singletons. Sequences were obtained from blood. Every receptor here comes from a woman between 18 and 30 years old in good health. The CDR3 runs from the conserved cysteine through the conserved F or W. Fields, in order: CDR3 DNA, CDR3 protein, J gene, D gene, CDR3 length, V gene, clone size. A D gene is named only where the DNA matches it firmly. Size is stated for part of the rows, as once, few or many counts, or as a class when the clone is expanded.

cdr3_nt: TGTGCCAGCAGTGAAGGGGGCACCGGGGAGCTGTTTTTT
cdr3_aa: CASSEGGTGELFF
j_call: TRBJ2-2
d_call: .
cdr3_length: 13
v_call: TRBV25-1
clone_size: .

cdr3_nt: TGTGCCAGCAGTTACAGAGGGGGCGATGGCTACACCTTC
cdr3_aa: CASSYRGGDGYTF
j_call: TRBJ1-2
d_call: TRBD1
cdr3_length: 13
v_call: TRBV3-1
clone_size: .

cdr3_nt: TGCGCCAGCAGCTCAACTACAGGGGTCGATCTCCACGAGCAGTACTTC
cdr3_aa: CASSSTTGVDLHEQYF
j_call: TRBJ2-7
d_call: TRBD1
cdr3_length: 16
v_call: TRBV5-1
clone_size: .

cdr3_nt: TGTGCCAGCAGCTTAGAGGAGTACAGCCCTATTGGCTACACCTTC
cdr3_aa: CASSLEEYSPIGYTF
j_call: TRBJ1-2
d_call: .
cdr3_length: 15
v_call: TRBV7-2
clone_size: few

cdr3_nt: TGTGCCAGCAGCTTCGGGGGGACCTACAATGAGCAGTTCTTC
cdr3_aa: CASSFGGTYNEQFF
j_call: TRBJ2-1
d_call: TRBD2
cdr3_length: 14
v_call: TRBV7-9
clone_size: many

cdr3_nt: TGCGCCAGCAGCCCATTACTAGGGAGCTCCTACAATGAGCAGTTCTTC
cdr3_aa: CASSPLLGSSYNEQFF
j_call: TRBJ2-1
d_call: .
cdr3_length: 16
v_call: TRBV4-1
clone_size: few

cdr3_nt: TGTGCCAGCATTAGGTCCGGCTTGAACACTGAAGCTTTCTTT
cdr3_aa: CASIRSGLNTEAFF
j_call: TRBJ1-1
d_call: .
cdr3_length: 14
v_call: TRBV2
clone_size: .

cdr3_nt: TGTGCCAGCAGTTCCGACCGGGGTCTACGCTACAATGAGCAGTTCTTC
cdr3_aa: CASSSDRGLRYNEQFF
j_call: TRBJ2-1
d_call: .
cdr3_length: 16
v_call: TRBV27
clone_size: .

cdr3_nt: TGTGCCAGCAGCCCACCCAGGACTAACCGCTACAATGAGCAGTTCTTC
cdr3_aa: CASSPPRTNRYNEQFF
j_call: TRBJ2-1
d_call: .
cdr3_length: 16
v_call: TRBV12-3/TRBV12-4
clone_size: few

cdr3_nt: TGTGCCAGTACGGTGTCCGGGGCCAACGTCCTGACTTTC
cdr3_aa: CASTVSGANVLTF
j_call: TRBJ2-6
d_call: .
cdr3_length: 13
v_call: TRBV27
clone_size: few

cdr3_nt: TGTGCCAGCAGTTACGGGCAGGGTGACGGTTATGGCTACACCTTC
cdr3_aa: CASSYGQGDGYGYTF
j_call: TRBJ1-2
d_call: .
cdr3_length: 15
v_call: TRBV6-5
clone_size: .

cdr3_nt: TGCAGTGCTAGCCGACCGGACCTCAGCTCCTACAATGAGCAGTTCTTC
cdr3_aa: CSASRPDLSSYNEQFF
j_call: TRBJ2-1
d_call: .
cdr3_length: 16
v_call: TRBV20-1
clone_size: few

cdr3_nt: TGTGCCACCAGTGCCCAGAGCACAGATGCGCAGTATTTT
cdr3_aa: CATSAQSTDAQYF
j_call: TRBJ2-3
d_call: .
cdr3_length: 13
v_call: TRBV24-1
clone_size: .

cdr3_nt: TGCGCCAGCAGCTTGATGGCACTAGCGGGAGAGCATGAGCAGTTCTTC
cdr3_aa: CASSLMALAGEHEQFF
j_call: TRBJ2-1
d_call: TRBD2
cdr3_length: 16
v_call: TRBV5-1
clone_size: few

cdr3_nt: TGTGCCAGCAGTCAAGGGTTGGGTCCAGAGACCCAGTACTTC
cdr3_aa: CASSQGLGPETQYF
j_call: TRBJ2-5
d_call: .
cdr3_length: 14
v_call: TRBV7-8
clone_size: .

cdr3_nt: TGTGCCACCCGACAGGGATCGGACTACGAGCAGTACTTC
cdr3_aa: CATRQGSDYEQYF
j_call: TRBJ2-7
d_call: TRBD1
cdr3_length: 13
v_call: TRBV28
clone_size: .

cdr3_nt: TGCAGTGCTAGCGGGGCAGTTGAGCAGTTCTTC
cdr3_aa: CSASGAVEQFF
j_call: TRBJ2-1
d_call: .
cdr3_length: 11
v_call: TRBV20-1
clone_size: .

cdr3_nt: TGTGCCAGCAGCCACGATGAGAGATACTATGGCTACACCTTC
cdr3_aa: CASSHDERYYGYTF
j_call: TRBJ1-2
d_call: .
cdr3_length: 14
v_call: TRBV12-3/TRBV12-4
clone_size: few

cdr3_nt: TGTGCCAGCAGCCAAGTTCCGGACTCTAACTACGAGCAGTACTTC
cdr3_aa: CASSQVPDSNYEQYF
j_call: TRBJ2-7
d_call: .
cdr3_length: 15
v_call: TRBV3-1
clone_size: few

cdr3_nt: TGCAGTGCTAGTAGGTCAGGGGGCTTTGGAGGCTATGGCTACACCTTC
cdr3_aa: CSASRSGGFGGYGYTF
j_call: TRBJ1-2
d_call: TRBD1
cdr3_length: 16
v_call: TRBV20-1
clone_size: .

cdr3_nt: TGCGCCAGCAGCCAAGGTCACAGGGGGCAAGGCCACACCTTC
cdr3_aa: CASSQGHRGQGHTF
j_call: TRBJ1-2
d_call: TRBD1
cdr3_length: 14
v_call: TRBV4-1
clone_size: .

cdr3_nt: TGTGCCAGCAGGGGCGGGCTAGAGGTTGGAGAGACCCAGTACTTC
cdr3_aa: CASRGGLEVGETQYF
j_call: TRBJ2-5
d_call: .
cdr3_length: 15
v_call: TRBV9
clone_size: few

cdr3_nt: TGCGCCAGCAGCTTGATCTCCGCGGGGGCCAATGAGCAGTTCTTC
cdr3_aa: CASSLISAGANEQFF
j_call: TRBJ2-1
d_call: .
cdr3_length: 15
v_call: TRBV5-1
clone_size: few

cdr3_nt: TGTGCCTGGAGTGTGGGAACCTACAATGAGCAGTTCTTC
cdr3_aa: CAWSVGTYNEQFF
j_call: TRBJ2-1
d_call: .
cdr3_length: 13
v_call: TRBV30
clone_size: .

cdr3_nt: TGTGCCAGCAGCTCCCAGGGTGGAGCGTCCTACGAGCAGTACTTC
cdr3_aa: CASSSQGGASYEQYF
j_call: TRBJ2-7
d_call: .
cdr3_length: 15
v_call: TRBV5-5
clone_size: few

cdr3_nt: TGCGCCAGCAGCCAAGTCCCTACTAGCGGGGGACAAGAGACCCAGTACTTC
cdr3_aa: CASSQVPTSGGQETQYF
j_call: TRBJ2-5
d_call: TRBD2
cdr3_length: 17
v_call: TRBV4-1
clone_size: few

cdr3_nt: TGCAGCCTCTCAGGGGGCGTCATTGGAACGGAGACCCAGTACTTC
cdr3_aa: CSLSGGVIGTETQYF
j_call: TRBJ2-5
d_call: TRBD1
cdr3_length: 15
v_call: TRBV29-1
clone_size: .

cdr3_nt: TGCGCCAGCAGCCAATCTGCTAGCGGGAGCTCCTACAATGAGCAGTACTTC
cdr3_aa: CASSQSASGSSYNEQYF
j_call: TRBJ2-7
d_call: TRBD2
cdr3_length: 17
v_call: TRBV4-1
clone_size: few

cdr3_nt: TGTGCCAGCAAACAAGCGGGCGGCGACAATGAGCAGTACTTC
cdr3_aa: CASKQAGGDNEQYF
j_call: TRBJ2-7
d_call: .
cdr3_length: 14
v_call: TRBV12-3/TRBV12-4
clone_size: few

cdr3_nt: TGTGCCAGCAGCTTAGTATTCGACAATGAGCAGTTCTTC
cdr3_aa: CASSLVFDNEQFF
j_call: TRBJ2-1
d_call: .
cdr3_length: 13
v_call: TRBV11-2
clone_size: .

cdr3_nt: TGTGCCAGCAGTGCGGGGTCCCTCTTTAACTATGGCTACACCTTC
cdr3_aa: CASSAGSLFNYGYTF
j_call: TRBJ1-2
d_call: .
cdr3_length: 15
v_call: TRBV11-2
clone_size: few

cdr3_nt: TGCGCCAGCAGCTTGGTTCCGGGGTACCAAGAGACCCAGTACTTC
cdr3_aa: CASSLVPGYQETQYF
j_call: TRBJ2-5
d_call: .
cdr3_length: 15
v_call: TRBV5-1
clone_size: .

cdr3_nt: TGTGCCAGCAGCTTACTCTGGACAGACAACTACGAGCAGTACTTC
cdr3_aa: CASSLLWTDNYEQYF
j_call: TRBJ2-7
d_call: .
cdr3_length: 15
v_call: TRBV7-2
clone_size: few

cdr3_nt: TGTGCCAGCACCCCATCCGGGACAGGGGGCACTGAAGCTTTCTTT
cdr3_aa: CASTPSGTGGTEAFF
j_call: TRBJ1-1
d_call: TRBD1
cdr3_length: 15
v_call: TRBV12-3/TRBV12-4
clone_size: .

cdr3_nt: TGTAGTGCGACCCGACAGGGACAGGGGTGGAACACTGAAGCTTTCTTT
cdr3_aa: CSATRQGQGWNTEAFF
j_call: TRBJ1-1
d_call: TRBD1
cdr3_length: 16
v_call: TRBV20-1
clone_size: .

cdr3_nt: TGTGCCTGGAGTCCGCTAGCGGCCTACGAGCAGTACTTC
cdr3_aa: CAWSPLAAYEQYF
j_call: TRBJ2-7
d_call: TRBD2
cdr3_length: 13
v_call: TRBV30
clone_size: few

cdr3_nt: TGTGCCAGCAGCCCCAGCACGAACACTGAAGCTTTCTTT
cdr3_aa: CASSPSTNTEAFF
j_call: TRBJ1-1
d_call: .
cdr3_length: 13
v_call: TRBV12-3/TRBV12-4
clone_size: few

cdr3_nt: TGTGCCAGCACTCTACCTGGGGAGGGACCCTACGAGCAGTACTTC
cdr3_aa: CASTLPGEGPYEQYF
j_call: TRBJ2-7
d_call: TRBD2
cdr3_length: 15
v_call: TRBV6-1
clone_size: .

cdr3_nt: TGTGCCAGCAGTTACGAGGGGGGAAATGAAAAACTGTTTTTT
cdr3_aa: CASSYEGGNEKLFF
j_call: TRBJ1-4
d_call: .
cdr3_length: 14
v_call: TRBV6-6
clone_size: .

cdr3_nt: TGTGCCAGCAGTCCCACCCGGGACAGGGTGTCCTACGAGCAGTACTTC
cdr3_aa: CASSPTRDRVSYEQYF
j_call: TRBJ2-7
d_call: TRBD1
cdr3_length: 16
v_call: TRBV5-5
clone_size: .

cdr3_nt: TGTGCCAGCCACGAGTGGGCGGGGGCGGACAATGAGCAGTTCTTC
cdr3_aa: CASHEWAGADNEQFF
j_call: TRBJ2-1
d_call: .
cdr3_length: 15
v_call: TRBV12-3/TRBV12-4
clone_size: .

cdr3_nt: TGTGCCAGCAGCCCCGGGGACAGCTACGAGCAGTACTTC
cdr3_aa: CASSPGDSYEQYF
j_call: TRBJ2-7
d_call: TRBD1
cdr3_length: 13
v_call: TRBV6-5
clone_size: many

cdr3_nt: TGTGCCAGCAGCCTTCCCGGGGAGCAGTTCTTC
cdr3_aa: CASSLPGEQFF
j_call: TRBJ2-1
d_call: .
cdr3_length: 11
v_call: TRBV12-3/TRBV12-4
clone_size: few

cdr3_nt: TGTGCCAGCAGTGCCCCCGGGACCTCCTACGAGCAGTACTTC
cdr3_aa: CASSAPGTSYEQYF
j_call: TRBJ2-7
d_call: .
cdr3_length: 14
v_call: TRBV25-1
clone_size: few

cdr3_nt: TGTGCCAGCAGCCAAGAGCTAGCGGGGATGGGGGAGCAGTACTTC
cdr3_aa: CASSQELAGMGEQYF
j_call: TRBJ2-7
d_call: TRBD2
cdr3_length: 15
v_call: TRBV3-1
clone_size: few

cdr3_nt: TGTGCCAGCAGTGTACGGGGCGACTTATCCTACGAGCAGTACTTC
cdr3_aa: CASSVRGDLSYEQYF
j_call: TRBJ2-7
d_call: .
cdr3_length: 15
v_call: TRBV25-1
clone_size: .

cdr3_nt: TGTGCCGGCAGGGCTTTGAGGGGACCCAGCACAGATACGCAGTATTTT
cdr3_aa: CAGRALRGPSTDTQYF
j_call: TRBJ2-3
d_call: .
cdr3_length: 16
v_call: TRBV28
clone_size: .

cdr3_nt: TGTGCCACCAGCAGAGACGGGGAGGGGCCAGGGGAGCTGTTTTTT
cdr3_aa: CATSRDGEGPGELFF
j_call: TRBJ2-2
d_call: TRBD2
cdr3_length: 15
v_call: TRBV15
clone_size: .

cdr3_nt: TGTGCCTGCAGTGAATACGCCAGGGGTGACGACGAGCAGTACTTC
cdr3_aa: CACSEYARGDDEQYF
j_call: TRBJ2-7
d_call: .
cdr3_length: 15
v_call: TRBV25-1
clone_size: few

cdr3_nt: TGTGCCAGCAGCGTTAGCGGGAGTCCCACAGATACGCAGTATTTT
cdr3_aa: CASSVSGSPTDTQYF
j_call: TRBJ2-3
d_call: TRBD2
cdr3_length: 15
v_call: TRBV9
clone_size: many

cdr3_nt: TGTGCTAGCAGCGTAGTGGCGCGACCCTCTAACACCGGGGAGCTGTTTTTT
cdr3_aa: CASSVVARPSNTGELFF
j_call: TRBJ2-2
d_call: .
cdr3_length: 17
v_call: TRBV9
clone_size: .

cdr3_nt: TGCGCCAGCAGCCAAAGGAGGGCGGGTCTAACCCCGGATTACAATGAGCAGTTCTTC
cdr3_aa: CASSQRRAGLTPDYNEQFF
j_call: TRBJ2-1
d_call: .
cdr3_length: 19
v_call: TRBV4-1
clone_size: .

cdr3_nt: TGCAGCCAGGACAGGCAGGACATTCAGTACTTC
cdr3_aa: CSQDRQDIQYF
j_call: TRBJ2-4
d_call: TRBD1
cdr3_length: 11
v_call: TRBV20-1
clone_size: .

cdr3_nt: TGTGCCAGCAGCATACCCAGCGGGAGGGCCCATGAGCAGTTCTTC
cdr3_aa: CASSIPSGRAHEQFF
j_call: TRBJ2-1
d_call: TRBD2
cdr3_length: 15
v_call: TRBV7-2
clone_size: few

cdr3_nt: TGTGCCAGCAGTTCCAACAGGGACCCCTATGGCTACACCTTC
cdr3_aa: CASSSNRDPYGYTF
j_call: TRBJ1-2
d_call: .
cdr3_length: 14
v_call: TRBV6-2/TRBV6-3
clone_size: few